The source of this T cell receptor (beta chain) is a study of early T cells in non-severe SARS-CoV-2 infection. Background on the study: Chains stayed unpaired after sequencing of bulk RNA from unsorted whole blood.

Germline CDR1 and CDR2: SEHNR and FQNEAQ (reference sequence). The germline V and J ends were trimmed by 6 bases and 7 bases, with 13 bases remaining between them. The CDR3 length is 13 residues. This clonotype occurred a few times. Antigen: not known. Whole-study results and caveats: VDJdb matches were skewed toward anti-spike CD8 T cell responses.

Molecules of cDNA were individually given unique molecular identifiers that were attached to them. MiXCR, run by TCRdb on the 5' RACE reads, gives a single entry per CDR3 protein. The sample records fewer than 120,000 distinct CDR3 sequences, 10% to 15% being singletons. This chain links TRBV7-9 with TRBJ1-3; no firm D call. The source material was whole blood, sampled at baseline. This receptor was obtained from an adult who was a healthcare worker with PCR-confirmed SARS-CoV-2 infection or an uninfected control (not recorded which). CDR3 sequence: CASRRPEINTIYF. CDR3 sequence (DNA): TGTGCCAGCAGACGACCTGAAATTAACACCATATATTTT.